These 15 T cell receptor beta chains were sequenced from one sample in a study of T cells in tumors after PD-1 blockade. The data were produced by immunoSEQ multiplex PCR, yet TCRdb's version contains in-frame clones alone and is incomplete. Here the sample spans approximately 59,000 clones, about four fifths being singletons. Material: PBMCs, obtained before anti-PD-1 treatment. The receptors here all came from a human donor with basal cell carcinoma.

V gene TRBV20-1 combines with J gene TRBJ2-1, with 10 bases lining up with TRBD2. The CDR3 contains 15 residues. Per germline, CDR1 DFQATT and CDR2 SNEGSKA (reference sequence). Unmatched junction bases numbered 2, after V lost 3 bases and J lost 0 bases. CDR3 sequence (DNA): TGCAGTGCTAGTAAGCGGGGGGGCTCCTACAATGAGCAGTTCTTC. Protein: CSASKRGGSYNEQFF.

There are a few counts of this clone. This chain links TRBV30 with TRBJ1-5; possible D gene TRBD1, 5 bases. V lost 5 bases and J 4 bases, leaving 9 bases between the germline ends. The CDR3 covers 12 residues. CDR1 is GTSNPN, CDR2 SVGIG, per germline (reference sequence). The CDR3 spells CAWGDFNQPQHF. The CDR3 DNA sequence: TGTGCCTGGGGGGACTTTAATCAGCCCCAGCATTTT. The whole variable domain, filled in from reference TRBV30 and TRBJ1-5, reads SQTIHQWPATLVQPVGSPLSLECTVEGTSNPNLYWYRQAAGRGLQLLFYSVGIGQISSEVPQNLSASRPQDRQFILSSKKLLLSDSGFYLCAWGDFNQPQHFGDGTRLSIL.

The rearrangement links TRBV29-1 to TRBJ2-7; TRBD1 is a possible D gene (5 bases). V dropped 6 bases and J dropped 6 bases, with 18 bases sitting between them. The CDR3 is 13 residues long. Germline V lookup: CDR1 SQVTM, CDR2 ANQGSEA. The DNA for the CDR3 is TGCAGCGTCCGCCCCTTATGGGGCTCCGAGCAGTACTTC. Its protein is CSVRPLWGSEQYF.

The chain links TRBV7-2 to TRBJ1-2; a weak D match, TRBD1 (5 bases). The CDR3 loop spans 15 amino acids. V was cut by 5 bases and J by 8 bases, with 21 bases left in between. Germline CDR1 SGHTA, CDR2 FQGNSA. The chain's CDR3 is CASSPQGDGAKGYTF. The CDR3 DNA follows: TGTGCCAGCAGCCCGCAGGGAGACGGCGCAAAGGGCTACACCTTC.

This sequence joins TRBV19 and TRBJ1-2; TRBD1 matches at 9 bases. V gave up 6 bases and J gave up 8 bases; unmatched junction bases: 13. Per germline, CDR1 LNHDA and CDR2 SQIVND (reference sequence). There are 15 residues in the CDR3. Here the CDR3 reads CASSRAGQGKRGYTF. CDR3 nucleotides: TGTGCCAGTAGCAGAGCCGGACAGGGGAAGCGAGGCTACACCTTC.

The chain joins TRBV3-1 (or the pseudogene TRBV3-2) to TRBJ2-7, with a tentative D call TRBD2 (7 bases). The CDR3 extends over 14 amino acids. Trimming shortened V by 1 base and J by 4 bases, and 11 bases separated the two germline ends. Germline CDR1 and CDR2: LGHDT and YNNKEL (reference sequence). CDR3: CASSQGRGPYEQYF. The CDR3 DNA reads TGTGCCAGCAGCCAAGGGCGGGGGCCTTACGAGCAGTACTTC.

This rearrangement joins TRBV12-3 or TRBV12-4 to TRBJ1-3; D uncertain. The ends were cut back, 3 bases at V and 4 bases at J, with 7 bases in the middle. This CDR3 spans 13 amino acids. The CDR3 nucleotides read TGTGCCAGCAGTTTCCCGCTCGGAAACACCATATATTTT. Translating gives CASSFPLGNTIYF.

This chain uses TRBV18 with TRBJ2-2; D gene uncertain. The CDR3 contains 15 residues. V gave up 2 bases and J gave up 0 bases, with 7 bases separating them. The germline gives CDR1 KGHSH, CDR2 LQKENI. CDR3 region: CASSPSRTNTGELFF. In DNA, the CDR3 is TGTGCCAGCTCACCATCCCGGACGAACACCGGGGAGCTGTTTTTT. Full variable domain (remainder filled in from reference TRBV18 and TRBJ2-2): NAGVMQNPRHLVRRRGQEARLRCSPMKGHSHVYWYRQLPEEGLKFMVYLQKENIIDESGMPKERFSAEFPKEGPSILRIQQVVRGDSAAYFCASSPSRTNTGELFFGEGSRLTVL.

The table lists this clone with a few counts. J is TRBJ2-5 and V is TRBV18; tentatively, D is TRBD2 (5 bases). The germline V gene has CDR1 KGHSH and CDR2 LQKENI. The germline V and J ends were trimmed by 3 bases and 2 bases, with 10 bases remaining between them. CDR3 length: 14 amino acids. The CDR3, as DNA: TGTGCCAGCTCACCGGGAGAAGCTCAAGAGACCCAGTACTTC. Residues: CASSPGEAQETQYF.

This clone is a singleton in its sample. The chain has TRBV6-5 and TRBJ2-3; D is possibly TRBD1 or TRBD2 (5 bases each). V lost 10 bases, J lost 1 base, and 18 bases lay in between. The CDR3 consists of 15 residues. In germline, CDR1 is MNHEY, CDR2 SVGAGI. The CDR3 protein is CATRSGAGGTDTQYF. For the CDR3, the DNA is TGTGCCACCCGTTCCGGGGCTGGAGGCACAGATACGCAGTATTTT.

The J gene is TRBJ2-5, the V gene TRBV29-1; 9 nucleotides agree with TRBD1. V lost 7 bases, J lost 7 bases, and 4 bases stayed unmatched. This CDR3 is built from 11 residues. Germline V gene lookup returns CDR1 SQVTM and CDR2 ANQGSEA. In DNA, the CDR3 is TGCAGCGGGGAGACAGGGGGGACCCAGTACTTC. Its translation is CSGETGGTQYF.

The CDR3 DNA reads TGTGCCAGCAGCGGAAATACAGGGGGCCTTTACGAGCAGTACTTC. This gives the protein CASSGNTGGLYEQYF. The chain employs TRBV2 and TRBJ2-7; 9 bases are shared with TRBD1. Trimming took 6 bases from V and 4 from J; bases not matched to a gene: 10. CDR3 length: 15 amino acids. From germline, CDR1 is SNHLY and CDR2 FYNNEI.

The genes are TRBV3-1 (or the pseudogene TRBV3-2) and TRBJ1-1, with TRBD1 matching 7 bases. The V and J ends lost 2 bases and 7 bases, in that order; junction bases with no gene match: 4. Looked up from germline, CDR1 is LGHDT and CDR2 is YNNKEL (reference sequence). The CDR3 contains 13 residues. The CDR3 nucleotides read TGTGCCAGCAGCCAATTAGACAGGGATGAAGCTTTCTTT. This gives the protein CASSQLDRDEAFF.

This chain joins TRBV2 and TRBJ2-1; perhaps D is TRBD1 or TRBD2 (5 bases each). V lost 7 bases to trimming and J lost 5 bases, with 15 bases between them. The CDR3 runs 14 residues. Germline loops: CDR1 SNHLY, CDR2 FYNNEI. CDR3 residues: CASTGTLDNNEQFF. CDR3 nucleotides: TGTGCCAGCACGGGGACCCTTGATAACAATGAGCAGTTCTTC.

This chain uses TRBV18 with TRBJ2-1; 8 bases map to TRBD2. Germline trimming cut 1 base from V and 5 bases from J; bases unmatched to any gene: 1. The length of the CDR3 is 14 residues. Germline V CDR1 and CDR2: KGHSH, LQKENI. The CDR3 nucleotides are TGTGCCAGCTCACCACTTAGCGGGAACAATGAGCAGTTCTTC. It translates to CASSPLSGNNEQFF. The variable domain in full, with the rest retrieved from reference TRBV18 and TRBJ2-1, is NAGVMQNPRHLVRRRGQEARLRCSPMKGHSHVYWYRQLPEEGLKFMVYLQKENIIDESGMPKERFSAEFPKEGPSILRIQQVVRGDSAAYFCASSPLSGNNEQFFGPGTRLTVL.